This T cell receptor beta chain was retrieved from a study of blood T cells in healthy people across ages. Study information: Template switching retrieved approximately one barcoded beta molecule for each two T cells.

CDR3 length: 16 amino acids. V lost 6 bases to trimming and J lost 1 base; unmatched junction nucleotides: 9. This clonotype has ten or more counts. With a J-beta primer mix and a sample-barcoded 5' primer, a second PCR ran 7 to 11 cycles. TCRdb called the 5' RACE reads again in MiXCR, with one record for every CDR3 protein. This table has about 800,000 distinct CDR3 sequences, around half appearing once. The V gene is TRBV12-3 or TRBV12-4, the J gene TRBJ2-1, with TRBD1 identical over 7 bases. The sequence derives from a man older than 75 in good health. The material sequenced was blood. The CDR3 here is CASSLAGGLSYNEQFF. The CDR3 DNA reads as TGTGCCAGCAGCCTGGCAGGGGGTCTTTCCTACAATGAGCAGTTCTTC.